This TCR beta chain was found in a study of T cell clones after liver transplantation. Background on the study: Without induction therapy, subjects received standard immunosuppression until 12-24 months post-transplant. Notes on the study in general: A larger donor-reactive than third-party decline suggested partial antigen-specific deletion.

Using immunoSEQ multiplex PCR, the repertoire was profiled, and TCRdb retains in-frame clones only, with some absent. The sample shows fewer than 85,000 clones, over 70% of them seen only once. About this clone: Its target is not known. The identical CDR3 is also encoded by other nucleotide sequences in the sample.

The CDR3 spans 15 residues. Germline V CDR1 and CDR2: KGHSH, LQKENI. J was trimmed by 5 bases and V by 0 bases; bases with no gene match: 2. The chain links TRBV18 to TRBJ2-7; 12 bases fit TRBD2. Specimen: CD4+ T cells from blood, collected 12 months after liver transplant. The sequence derives from a human patient who received a liver transplant. Some of the T cells might come from the graft donor. CDR3 in amino acids: CASSPPTSGSNEQYF. CDR3 nucleotide sequence: TGTGCCAGCTCACCACCGACTAGCGGGAGTAACGAGCAGTACTTC.